This T cell receptor beta chain was profiled in a study of T cells in Graves' hyperthyroidism and ophthalmopathy. The sample holds many counts of this clonotype. TCR beta CDR3 regions were amplified from RNA. A first-round RT-PCR of the TCR CDR3 used the HTBI primer set. MiXCR, run by TCRdb on the multiplex PCR reads, gives a single entry per CDR3 protein. The sample has some 370,000 distinct CDR3 sequences; about 14% are singletons. The CDR3 sequence is 12 residues long. The germline V and J ends were trimmed by 2 bases and 6 bases, with 8 bases remaining between them. Germline CDR1 SGHRS, CDR2 YFSETQ. With duration under 3 months, ophthalmopathy was active: Clinical Activity Score at least 3, NOSPECS at least 4.

Material: blood. The chain couples TRBV5-1 to TRBJ1-1; D remains unclear. The clonotype comes from a man over 45 with Graves' ophthalmopathy. The DNA of the CDR3 is TGCGCCAGCAGCTTCTCTGGTGCTGAAGCTTTCTTT. Protein product: CASSFSGAEAFF.